Listed below are T cell receptor beta chains from one sample, sequenced in a study of blood T cell repertoires in COVID-19. Assay: immunoSEQ multiplex PCR; the TCRdb copy retains only in-frame clones and omits some. The sample has about 58,000 clones; over 70% are singletons. Material for sequencing was peripheral blood. The source of these receptors is a human donor in a cohort sampled during active COVID-19. Each CDR3 is given with its conserved first and last residue. D genes are given only for firm matches. Not every row has a clone size; where given, it reads once, few, many or a size class.

size: NA; V: TRBV7-8; D: TRBD1; J: TRBJ2-7; DNA: TGTGCCAGCAGCCACGGGACAGCAAACTACGAGCAGTACTTC; CDR3: CASSHGTANYEQYF
size: NA; V: TRBV30; D: NA; J: TRBJ2-7; DNA: TGTGCTCGGTGGCGGGGCGCCTACGAGCAGTACTTC; CDR3: CARWRGAYEQYF
size: NA; V: TRBV28; D: NA; J: TRBJ2-1; DNA: TGTGCCAGCAGGCCGCTGGGGATCCAGGGCAATGAGCAGTTCTTC; CDR3: CASRPLGIQGNEQFF
size: few; V: TRBV7-9; D: NA; J: TRBJ1-1; DNA: TGTGCCAGCAGGGGCAGGGGTTTGGACACTGAAGCTTTCTTT; CDR3: CASRGRGLDTEAFF
size: NA; V: TRBV7-9; D: NA; J: TRBJ2-6; DNA: TGTGCCAGCAGCGATGTTAGGAGTGCTCACACCTCTGGGGCCAACGTCCTGACTTTC; CDR3: CASSDVRSAHTSGANVLTF
size: NA; V: TRBV27; D: NA; J: TRBJ1-2; DNA: TGTGCCAGCAGTTTTCGGGGGGGCAATGGCTACACCTTC; CDR3: CASSFRGGNGYTF
size: NA; V: TRBV23-1; D: NA; J: TRBJ1-5; DNA: TGCGCCAGCAACCGGGGGGATCAGCCCCAGCATTTT; CDR3: CASNRGDQPQHF
size: NA; V: TRBV4-1; D: TRBD2; J: TRBJ2-7; DNA: TGCGCCAGCAGCCCCGATCCCTTCGGGACTAGCGGAACCTACGAGCAGTACTTC; CDR3: CASSPDPFGTSGTYEQYF
size: NA; V: TRBV7-2; D: NA; J: TRBJ1-2; DNA: TGTGCCAGCAGCAATACCAGACTGGGGCCTGATAACTATGGCTACACCTTC; CDR3: CASSNTRLGPDNYGYTF
size: NA; V: TRBV7-9; D: NA; J: TRBJ1-1; DNA: TGTGCCAGCCCCGAGGATTCGAACACTGAAGCTTTCTTT; CDR3: CASPEDSNTEAFF
size: NA; V: TRBV4-3; D: TRBD1; J: TRBJ1-6; DNA: TGCGCCAGCAGCCAGACGACAGGGATTAATTCACCCCTCCACTTT; CDR3: CASSQTTGINSPLHF
size: once; V: TRBV18; D: NA; J: TRBJ1-1; DNA: TGTGCCAGCTCACCAGGAGGGGCGGTGGTCACTGAAGCTTTCTTT; CDR3: CASSPGGAVVTEAFF
size: NA; V: TRBV11-2; D: TRBD1; J: TRBJ1-2; DNA: TGTGCCAGCAGCTTAGGGCAGGGGGCTACGATGGGTTATGGCTACACCTTC; CDR3: CASSLGQGATMGYGYTF
size: NA; V: TRBV29-1; D: NA; J: TRBJ2-7; DNA: TGCAGCGTTTGGCCAGAGACAAACTACGAGCAGTACTTC; CDR3: CSVWPETNYEQYF
size: NA; V: TRBV6-2/TRBV6-3; D: NA; J: TRBJ2-1; DNA: TGTGCCAGCAGTTGGTCAGACTCCTACAATGAGCAGTTCTTC; CDR3: CASSWSDSYNEQFF
size: few; V: TRBV19; D: NA; J: TRBJ1-4; DNA: TGTGCCAGTAGTATAGATCCAGGGCTTAATGAAAAACTGTTTTTT; CDR3: CASSIDPGLNEKLFF
size: NA; V: TRBV7-3; D: TRBD1; J: TRBJ2-5; DNA: TGTGCCAGCAGCCCGACAGGGGGCCGCCTGGGGACCCAGTACTTC; CDR3: CASSPTGGRLGTQYF
size: NA; V: TRBV7-2; D: TRBD2; J: TRBJ2-7; DNA: TGTGCCAGCAGCTTGGGACTAGCGGGAATGCTAGGGCAGTACTTC; CDR3: CASSLGLAGMLGQYF
size: NA; V: TRBV7-2; D: TRBD1; J: TRBJ1-2; DNA: TGTGCCAGCAGCGCCGGGACAGGGGGAGGCTCTACTGGCTACACCTTC; CDR3: CASSAGTGGGSTGYTF
size: NA; V: TRBV19; D: TRBD1; J: TRBJ1-1; DNA: TGTGCCAGTAGTACGGACAGGGGAAAGACTGAAGCTTTCTTT; CDR3: CASSTDRGKTEAFF
size: NA; V: TRBV27; D: TRBD1; J: TRBJ2-7; DNA: TGTGCCAGCAGTAGGGACAGGGCTTACGAGCAGTACTTC; CDR3: CASSRDRAYEQYF
size: NA; V: TRBV7-2; D: TRBD2; J: TRBJ2-7; DNA: TGTGCCAGCAGCATTAGCGGGAGGTCCCCCTACGAGCAGTACTTC; CDR3: CASSISGRSPYEQYF
size: NA; V: TRBV5-1; D: NA; J: TRBJ2-7; DNA: TGCGCCAGCAGCTTGGTGCCCGGGGGGCCGGTGAACGAGCAGTACTTC; CDR3: CASSLVPGGPVNEQYF
size: NA; V: TRBV5-5; D: TRBD2; J: TRBJ2-7; DNA: TGTGCCAGCAGCCCGCCGGGGGTAATCGCGGGAGGATCCTACGAGCAGTACTTC; CDR3: CASSPPGVIAGGSYEQYF
size: NA; V: TRBV6-6; D: TRBD2; J: TRBJ2-7; DNA: TGTGCCAGCAGTTCCTTAGCGGGAGAGTTCGACGAGCAGTACTTC; CDR3: CASSSLAGEFDEQYF
size: NA; V: TRBV7-6; D: NA; J: TRBJ1-2; DNA: TGTGCCAGCAGCTCATTAGGTTCCTTCGACAATGGCTACACCTTC; CDR3: CASSSLGSFDNGYTF
size: once; V: TRBV7-9; D: NA; J: TRBJ1-1; DNA: TGTGCCAGCAGTTACACAGTTAACACTGAAGCTTTCTTT; CDR3: CASSYTVNTEAFF
size: few; V: TRBV5-8; D: TRBD1; J: TRBJ2-7; DNA: TGTGCCAGCAGCGACCGGGACAGGCTAAACTACGAGCAGTACTTC; CDR3: CASSDRDRLNYEQYF